These 13 T cell receptor beta chains were sequenced from one sample in a study of blood T cell repertoires in COVID-19. The protocol was immunoSEQ multiplex PCR, while the TCRdb copy is restricted to in-frame clones and leaves out a portion. The sample carries fewer than 150,000 clones, around 89% recorded once. The sequenced sample was peripheral blood. Receptors were obtained from a woman aged 55-70 years with COVID-19, enrolled during active disease.

In its sample, this clone was seen once. The rearrangement links TRBV19 to TRBJ1-5, with D maybe TRBD1 (5 bases). Germline-derived CDR1 and CDR2 are LNHDA and SQIVND (reference sequence). CDR3 size: 13 residues. The germline V and J ends were trimmed by 1 base and 5 bases, with 6 bases remaining between them. The CDR3 reads CASSIGQYQPQHF. CDR3 in DNA: TGTGCCAGTAGTATAGGACAGTATCAGCCCCAGCATTTT. Full variable domain (remainder filled in from reference TRBV19 and TRBJ1-5): DGGITQSPKYLFRKEGQNVTLSCEQNLNHDAMYWYRQDPGQGLRLIYYSQIVNDFQKGDIAEGYSVSREKKESFPLTVTSAQKNPTAFYLCASSIGQYQPQHFGDGTRLSIL.

V is TRBV7-2 and J is TRBJ2-7, with 12 bases matching TRBD2. This CDR3 has 13 residues. V trimming: 3 bases; J trimming: 6 bases; junction bases outside the gene matches: 0. Germline V lookup: CDR1 SGHTA, CDR2 FQGNSA. The CDR3 protein is CASSLGLAGEQYF. In DNA form, the CDR3 reads TGTGCCAGCAGCTTGGGACTAGCGGGCGAGCAGTACTTC.

The chain carries TRBV5-1 and TRBJ2-3, with 8 bases fitting TRBD1. Germline assignment: CDR1 SGHRS and CDR2 YFSETQ. CDR3 length: 16 residues. V lost 0 bases and J lost 0; bases outside the gene matches: 3. This CDR3 is CASSLGPGGSTDTQYF. The DNA of the CDR3 is TGCGCCAGCAGCTTGGGTCCAGGGGGCAGCACAGATACGCAGTATTTT.

The V call is TRBV7-2, the J call TRBJ2-7; 10 bases line up with TRBD2. Germline assignment: CDR1 SGHTA and CDR2 FQGNSA. Trimming at V came to 2 bases and at J to 2 bases, leaving 3 bases not matched to a gene. This CDR3 spans 15 amino acids. CDR3 region: CASSLRLAGPYEQYF. The CDR3 DNA reads as TGTGCCAGCAGCTTACGACTAGCGGGCCCCTACGAGCAGTACTTC.

The V and J genes are TRBV29-1 and TRBJ1-5; possible D gene TRBD1, 6 bases. Germline CDR1 SQVTM, CDR2 ANQGSEA. The CDR3 consists of 14 residues. V gave up 7 bases and J gave up 6 bases, with 19 bases separating them. CDR3: CSAIQGSGSQPQHF. DNA of the CDR3: TGCAGCGCCATACAGGGTTCGGGTTCTCAGCCCCAGCATTTT.

The chain combines TRBV6-6 with TRBJ1-1; D unclear. Germline CDR1 MNHNY, CDR2 SVGAGI (reference sequence). CDR3 length: 14 residues. The V gene lost 6 bases and the J gene lost 11 bases, with 22 bases spanning the gap. The CDR3 nucleotides are TGTGCCAGCAGACCGGGTGGCAGGCCTACGGGGGCTTTCTTT. Translated, it gives CASRPGGRPTGAFF.

The rearrangement links TRBV3-1 (or the pseudogene TRBV3-2) to TRBJ1-1, with 7 bases identical to TRBD1. The germline CDR1 and CDR2 sequences are LGHDT and YNNKEL (reference sequence). V lost 6 bases and J lost 0; bases outside the gene matches: 7. The CDR3 sequence is 15 residues long. CDR3 DNA: TGTGCCAGCAGTCCAGCGACAGGGATGAACACTGAAGCTTTCTTT. Its protein product is CASSPATGMNTEAFF.

The chain combines TRBV6-5 with TRBJ2-1; 8 bases fit TRBD1. The J segment lost 4 bases and the V segment lost 3 bases, leaving 5 bases of the junction unmatched. There are 15 residues in the CDR3. CDR1 is MNHEY and CDR2 is SVGAGI in the germline V gene. Here the CDR3 DNA reads TGTGCCAGCAGTTATCGAACAGGGGGTTACAATGAGCAGTTCTTC. This gives the protein CASSYRTGGYNEQFF.

The V and J genes are TRBV9 and TRBJ2-3, with 7 bases matching TRBD2. J gave up 1 base and V 2 bases, and 7 bases lay outside the gene matches. The CDR3 spans 16 residues. CDR1 is SGDLS, CDR2 YYNGEE, per germline. The CDR3 reads CASSVLSRGGTDTQYF. Written as DNA, the CDR3 is TGTGCCAGCAGCGTTCTCAGTCGGGGGGGCACAGATACGCAGTATTTT.

The chain combines TRBV7-2 with TRBJ1-2; 7 positions match TRBD1. From germline, CDR1 is SGHTA and CDR2 FQGNSA. The length of the CDR3 is 12 residues. Trimming cost V 5 bases and J 9 bases; bases outside gene matches: 6. CDR3 nucleotide sequence: TGTGCCAGCAGCCCAGACAGGGTTCGCTACACCTTC. This sequence encodes CASSPDRVRYTF.

The chain recombines TRBV7-2 with TRBJ2-7; D perhaps matches TRBD1 (6 bases). Trimming cost V 4 bases and J 0 bases, with 13 bases left between them. CDR1 and CDR2 (germline): SGHTA, FQGNSA. CDR3 size: 15 residues. CDR3 region: CASSYVRGYSYEQYF. The CDR3 nucleotides read TGTGCCAGCAGCTACGTCAGGGGTTACTCCTACGAGCAGTACTTC. Looking up the rest from reference TRBV7-2 and TRBJ2-7 gives the full variable domain: GAGVSQSPSNKVTEKGKDVELRCDPISGHTALYWYRQSLGQGLEFLIYFQGNSAPDKSGLPSDRFSAERTGGSVSTLTIQRTQQEDSAVYLCASSYVRGYSYEQYFGPGTRLTVT.

The chain couples TRBV19 to TRBJ2-5; no definite D call. CDR3 length equals 13 residues. The germline V and J ends were trimmed by 5 bases and 1 base, with 8 bases remaining between them. Germline-derived CDR1 and CDR2 are LNHDA and SQIVND (reference sequence). The CDR3: CASSPHTQETQYF. As DNA, the CDR3 is TGTGCCAGTAGTCCGCACACCCAAGAGACCCAGTACTTC.

J is TRBJ1-5 and V is TRBV12-5, with 9 bases lining up with TRBD1. The length of the CDR3 is 17 residues. V was clipped by 5 bases and J by 5 bases; unmatched bases: 13. CDR1 and CDR2 from the germline V gene are LGHNT and FRNRAP. CDR3 loop: CASGQFPPGQGDQPQHF. CDR3 DNA sequence: TGTGCTAGTGGTCAATTTCCCCCGGGACAGGGAGATCAGCCCCAGCATTTT.